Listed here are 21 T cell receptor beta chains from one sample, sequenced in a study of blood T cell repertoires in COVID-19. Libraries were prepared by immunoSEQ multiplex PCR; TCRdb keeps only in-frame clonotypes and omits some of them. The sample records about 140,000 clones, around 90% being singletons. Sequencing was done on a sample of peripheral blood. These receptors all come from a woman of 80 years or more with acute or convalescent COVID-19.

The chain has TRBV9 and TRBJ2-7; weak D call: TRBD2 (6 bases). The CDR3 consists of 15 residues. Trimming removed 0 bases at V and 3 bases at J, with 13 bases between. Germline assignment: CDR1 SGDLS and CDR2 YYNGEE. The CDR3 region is CASSVGGVHHYEQYF. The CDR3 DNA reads TGTGCCAGCAGCGTAGGGGGGGTCCATCACTACGAGCAGTACTTC.

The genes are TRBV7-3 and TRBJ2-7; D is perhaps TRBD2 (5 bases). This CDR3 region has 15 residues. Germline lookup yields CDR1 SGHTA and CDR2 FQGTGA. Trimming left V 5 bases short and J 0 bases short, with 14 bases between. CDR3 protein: CASSEGPPSSYEQYF. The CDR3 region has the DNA TGTGCCAGCAGCGAGGGCCCCCCCAGCTCCTACGAGCAGTACTTC. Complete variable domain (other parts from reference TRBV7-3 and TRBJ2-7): GAGVSQTPSNKVTEKGKYVELRCDPISGHTALYWYRQSLGQGPEFLIYFQGTGAADDSGLPNDRFFAVRPEGSVSTLKIQRTERGDSAVYLCASSEGPPSSYEQYFGPGTRLTVT.

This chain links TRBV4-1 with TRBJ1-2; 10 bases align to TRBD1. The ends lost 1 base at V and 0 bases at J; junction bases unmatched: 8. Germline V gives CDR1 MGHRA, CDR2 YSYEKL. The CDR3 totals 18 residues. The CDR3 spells CASSQAYGTGDTNYGYTF. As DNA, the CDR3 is TGCGCCAGCAGCCAAGCCTACGGGACAGGGGACACTAACTATGGCTACACCTTC.

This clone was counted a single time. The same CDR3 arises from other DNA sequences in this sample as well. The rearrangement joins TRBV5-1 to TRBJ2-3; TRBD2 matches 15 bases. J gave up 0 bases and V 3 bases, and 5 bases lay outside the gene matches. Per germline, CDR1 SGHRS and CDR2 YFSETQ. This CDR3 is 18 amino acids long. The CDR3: CASSWGLAGGTSTDTQYF. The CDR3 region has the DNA TGCGCCAGCAGCTGGGGACTAGCGGGAGGAACTAGCACAGATACGCAGTATTTT.

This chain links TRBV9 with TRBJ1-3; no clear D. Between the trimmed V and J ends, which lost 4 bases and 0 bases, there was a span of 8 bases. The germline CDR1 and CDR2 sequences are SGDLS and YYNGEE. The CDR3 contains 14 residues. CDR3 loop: CASSLQHSGNTIYF. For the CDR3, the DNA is TGTGCCAGCAGCTTACAGCACTCTGGAAACACCATATATTTT.

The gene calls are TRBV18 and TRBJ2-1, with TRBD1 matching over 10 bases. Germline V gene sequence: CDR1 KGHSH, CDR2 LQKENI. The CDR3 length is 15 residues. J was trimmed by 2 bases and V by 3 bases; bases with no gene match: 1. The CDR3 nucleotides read TGTGCCAGCTCACCGGGACAGGGGCCCTACAATGAGCAGTTCTTC. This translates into CASSPGQGPYNEQFF.

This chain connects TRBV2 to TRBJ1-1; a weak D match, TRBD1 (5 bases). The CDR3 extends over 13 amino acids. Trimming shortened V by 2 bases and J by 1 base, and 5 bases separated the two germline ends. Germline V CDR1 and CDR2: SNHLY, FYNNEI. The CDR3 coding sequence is TGTGCCAGCAGTGAACAGGGGAACACTGAAGCTTTCTTT. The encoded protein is CASSEQGNTEAFF.

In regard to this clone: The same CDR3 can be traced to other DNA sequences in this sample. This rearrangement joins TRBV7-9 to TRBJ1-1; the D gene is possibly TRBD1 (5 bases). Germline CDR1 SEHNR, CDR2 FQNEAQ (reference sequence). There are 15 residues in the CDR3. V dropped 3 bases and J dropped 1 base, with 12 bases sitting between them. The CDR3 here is CASSLGQGGNTEAFF. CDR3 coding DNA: TGTGCCAGCAGCTTGGGGCAGGGAGGGAACACTGAAGCTTTCTTT.

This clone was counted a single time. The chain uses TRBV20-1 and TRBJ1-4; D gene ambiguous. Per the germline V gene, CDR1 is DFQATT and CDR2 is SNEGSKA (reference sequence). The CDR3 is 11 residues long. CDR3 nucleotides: TGCAGCGTTAGATTGCAGAAAAAACTGTTTTTT. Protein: CSVRLQKKLFF.

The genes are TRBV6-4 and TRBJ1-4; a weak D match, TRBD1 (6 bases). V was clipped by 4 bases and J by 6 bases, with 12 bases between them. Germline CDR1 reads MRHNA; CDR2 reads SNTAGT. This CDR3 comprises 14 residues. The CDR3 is CASSVTGRDEKLFF. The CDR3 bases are TGTGCCAGCAGTGTTACAGGGCGAGATGAAAAACTGTTTTTT.

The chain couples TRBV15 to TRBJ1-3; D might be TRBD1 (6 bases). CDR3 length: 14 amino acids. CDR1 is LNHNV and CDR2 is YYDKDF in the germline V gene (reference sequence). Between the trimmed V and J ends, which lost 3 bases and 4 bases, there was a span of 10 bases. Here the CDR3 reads CATSSAGAGNTIYF. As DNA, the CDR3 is TGTGCCACCAGCAGTGCAGGGGCGGGAAACACCATATATTTT.

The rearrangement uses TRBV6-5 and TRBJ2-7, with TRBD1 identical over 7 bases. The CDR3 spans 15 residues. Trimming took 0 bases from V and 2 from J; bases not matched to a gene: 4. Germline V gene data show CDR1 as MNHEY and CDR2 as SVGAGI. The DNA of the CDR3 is TGTGCCAGCAGTTACTCTGGGACAGAGACCTACGAGCAGTACTTC. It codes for CASSYSGTETYEQYF.

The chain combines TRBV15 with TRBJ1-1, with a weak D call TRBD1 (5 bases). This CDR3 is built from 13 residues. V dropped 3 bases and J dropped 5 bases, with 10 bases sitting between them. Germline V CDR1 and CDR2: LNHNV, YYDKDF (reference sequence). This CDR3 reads CATSSRDATEAFF. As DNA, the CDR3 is TGTGCCACCAGCAGCAGGGATGCGACTGAAGCTTTCTTT. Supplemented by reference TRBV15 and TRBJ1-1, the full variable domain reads DAMVIQNPRYQVTQFGKPVTLSCSQTLNHNVMYWYQQKSSQAPKLLFHYYDKDFNNEADTPDNFQSRRPNTSFCFLDIRSPGLGDTAMYLCATSSRDATEAFFGQGTRLTVV.

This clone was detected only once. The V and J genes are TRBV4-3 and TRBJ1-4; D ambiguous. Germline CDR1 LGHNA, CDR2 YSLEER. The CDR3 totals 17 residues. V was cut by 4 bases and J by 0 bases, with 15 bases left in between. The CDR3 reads CASSLSSAPATNEKLFF. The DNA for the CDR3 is TGCGCCAGCAGCCTATCGTCAGCGCCTGCAACTAATGAAAAACTGTTTTTT.

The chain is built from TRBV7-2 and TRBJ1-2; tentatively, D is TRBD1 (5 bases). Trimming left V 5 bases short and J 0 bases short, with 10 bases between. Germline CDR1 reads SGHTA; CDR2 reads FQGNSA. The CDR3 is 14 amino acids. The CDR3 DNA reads TGTGCCAGCAGCCCTAGGACACCTAACTATGGCTACACCTTC. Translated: CASSPRTPNYGYTF.

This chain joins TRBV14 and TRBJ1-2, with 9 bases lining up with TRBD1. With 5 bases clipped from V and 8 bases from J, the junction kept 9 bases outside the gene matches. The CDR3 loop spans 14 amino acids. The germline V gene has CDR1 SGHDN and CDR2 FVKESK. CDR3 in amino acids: CASSFYGQGQGYTF. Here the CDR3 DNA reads TGTGCCAGCAGCTTCTATGGACAGGGGCAAGGCTACACCTTC.

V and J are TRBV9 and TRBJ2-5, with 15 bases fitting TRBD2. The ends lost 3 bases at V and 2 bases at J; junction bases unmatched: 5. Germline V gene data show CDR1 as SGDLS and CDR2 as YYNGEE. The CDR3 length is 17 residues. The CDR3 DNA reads TGTGCCAGCAGCGCCGGGACTAGCGGGGGGAGGCAAGAGACCCAGTACTTC. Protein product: CASSAGTSGGRQETQYF.

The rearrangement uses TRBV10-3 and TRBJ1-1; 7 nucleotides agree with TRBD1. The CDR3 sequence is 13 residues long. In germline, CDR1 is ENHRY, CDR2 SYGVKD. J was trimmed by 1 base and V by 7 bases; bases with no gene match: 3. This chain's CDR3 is CAIKGAQNTEAFF. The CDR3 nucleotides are TGTGCCATCAAGGGGGCGCAGAACACTGAAGCTTTCTTT.

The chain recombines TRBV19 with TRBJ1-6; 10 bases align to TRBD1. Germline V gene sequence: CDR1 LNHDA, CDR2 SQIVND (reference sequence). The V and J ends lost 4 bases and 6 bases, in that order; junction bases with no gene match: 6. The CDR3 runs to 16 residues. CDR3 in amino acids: CASSTRDRGFNSPLHF. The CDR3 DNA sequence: TGTGCCAGTAGTACTCGGGACAGGGGTTTTAATTCACCCCTCCACTTT.

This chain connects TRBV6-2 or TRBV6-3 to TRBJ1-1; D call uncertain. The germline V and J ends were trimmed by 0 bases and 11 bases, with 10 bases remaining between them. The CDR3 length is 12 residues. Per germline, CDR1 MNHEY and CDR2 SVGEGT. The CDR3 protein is CASSYSRERAFF. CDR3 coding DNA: TGTGCCAGCAGTTACTCCCGGGAGCGGGCTTTCTTT.

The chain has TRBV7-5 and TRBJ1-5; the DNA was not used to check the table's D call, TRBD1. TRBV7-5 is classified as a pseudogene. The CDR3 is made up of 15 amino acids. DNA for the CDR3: TGTGCCAGAAGCCGTAGCAGGGCTGGCAATCAGCCCCAGCATTTT. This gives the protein CARSRSRAGNQPQHF.